This TCR beta chain came from a study of glioma-infiltrating T cells. Study-wide points: Tissue-blood divergence was below expectation in non-neoplastic patients, above in gliomas. Only very few CDR3 sequences appeared in both tissue and blood.

The CDR3 covers 14 residues. Germline lookup yields CDR1 SGHTA and CDR2 FQGNSA. Trimming removed 5 bases from V and 5 bases from J, with 13 bases in between. Using RNA template, CDR3s of TCR alpha and beta were amplified with iRepertoire arm-PCR. For one-step reverse transcription and amplification, about 85-400 ng of tissue mRNA or PBMC total RNA was used. TCRdb used MiXCR to reprocess the multiplex PCR reads, holding one entry per CDR3 protein. The sample lists under 130,000 distinct CDR3 sequences; under 30% were seen once. Note on this clonotype: The target antigen is unknown. This may be a read error: a much more frequent sequence differs by one nucleotide.

The sequence derives from a human donor with low-grade glioma or glioblastoma, undergoing nonglioma brain surgery, or in good health (not recorded which). Sequenced: glioma tissue, nonneoplastic brain tissue, or PBMCs (not recorded which). V is TRBV7-2 and J is TRBJ1-5; D might be TRBD1 (5 bases). For the CDR3, the DNA is TGTGCCAGCAGCCCTGGGGGTTCACATCAGCCCCAGCATTTT. Protein sequence: CASSPGGSHQPQHF.